This T cell receptor beta chain was obtained from a study of CD8 T cells in ankylosing spondylitis. Findings of the study overall: Seemingly distinctive of ankylosing spondylitis blood was a TCR beta motif formed by eight highly homologous variants. In the blood and synovial fluid of reactive arthritis, some motif variants had been previously reported. The clones that were linked to disease were reported to be significantly enriched in matched synovial fluid samples from ankylosing spondylitis patients.

V lost 3 bases and J 0 bases, leaving 15 bases between the germline ends. Looked up from germline, CDR1 is SGDLS and CDR2 is YYNGEE. The CDR3 length is 17 residues. This clonotype was seen many times. Its target is unknown. Each TCR beta library was made by quantitative 5'-RACE that incorporated molecular barcodes. MiXCR, applied by TCRdb to the 5' RACE reads, yields one record per CDR3 protein. The data contain roughly 40,000 distinct CDR3 sequences, approximately 3.6% of them seen just once; the ten biggest clones take up over 3%. Sequenced: blood, either unsorted or a sorted T cell fraction (not recorded which). The chain joins TRBV9 to TRBJ1-4, with D tentatively TRBD1 (5 bases). The source of this sequence is a female donor with ankylosing spondylitis or in good health (not recorded which). Here the CDR3 reads CASSASDGGATNEKLFF. The CDR3 DNA is TGTGCCAGCAGCGCAAGTGATGGGGGAGCAACTAATGAAAAACTGTTTTTT.